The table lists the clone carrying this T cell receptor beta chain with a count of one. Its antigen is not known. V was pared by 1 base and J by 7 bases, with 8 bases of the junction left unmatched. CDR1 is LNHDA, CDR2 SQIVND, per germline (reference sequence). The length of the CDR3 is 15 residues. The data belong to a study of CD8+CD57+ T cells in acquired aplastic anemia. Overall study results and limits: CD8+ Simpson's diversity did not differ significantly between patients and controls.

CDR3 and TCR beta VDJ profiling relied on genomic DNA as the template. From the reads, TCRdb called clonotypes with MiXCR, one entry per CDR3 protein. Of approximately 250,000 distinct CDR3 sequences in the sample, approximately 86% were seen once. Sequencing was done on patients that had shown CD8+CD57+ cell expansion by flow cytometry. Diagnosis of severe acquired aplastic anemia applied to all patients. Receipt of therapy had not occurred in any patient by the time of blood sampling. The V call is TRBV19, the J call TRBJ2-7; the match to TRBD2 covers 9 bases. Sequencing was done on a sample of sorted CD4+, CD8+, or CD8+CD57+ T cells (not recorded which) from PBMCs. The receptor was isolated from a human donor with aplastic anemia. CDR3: CASSIASGDYYEQYF. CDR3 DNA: TGTGCCAGTAGTATAGCTAGCGGGGACTACTATGAGCAGTACTTC.